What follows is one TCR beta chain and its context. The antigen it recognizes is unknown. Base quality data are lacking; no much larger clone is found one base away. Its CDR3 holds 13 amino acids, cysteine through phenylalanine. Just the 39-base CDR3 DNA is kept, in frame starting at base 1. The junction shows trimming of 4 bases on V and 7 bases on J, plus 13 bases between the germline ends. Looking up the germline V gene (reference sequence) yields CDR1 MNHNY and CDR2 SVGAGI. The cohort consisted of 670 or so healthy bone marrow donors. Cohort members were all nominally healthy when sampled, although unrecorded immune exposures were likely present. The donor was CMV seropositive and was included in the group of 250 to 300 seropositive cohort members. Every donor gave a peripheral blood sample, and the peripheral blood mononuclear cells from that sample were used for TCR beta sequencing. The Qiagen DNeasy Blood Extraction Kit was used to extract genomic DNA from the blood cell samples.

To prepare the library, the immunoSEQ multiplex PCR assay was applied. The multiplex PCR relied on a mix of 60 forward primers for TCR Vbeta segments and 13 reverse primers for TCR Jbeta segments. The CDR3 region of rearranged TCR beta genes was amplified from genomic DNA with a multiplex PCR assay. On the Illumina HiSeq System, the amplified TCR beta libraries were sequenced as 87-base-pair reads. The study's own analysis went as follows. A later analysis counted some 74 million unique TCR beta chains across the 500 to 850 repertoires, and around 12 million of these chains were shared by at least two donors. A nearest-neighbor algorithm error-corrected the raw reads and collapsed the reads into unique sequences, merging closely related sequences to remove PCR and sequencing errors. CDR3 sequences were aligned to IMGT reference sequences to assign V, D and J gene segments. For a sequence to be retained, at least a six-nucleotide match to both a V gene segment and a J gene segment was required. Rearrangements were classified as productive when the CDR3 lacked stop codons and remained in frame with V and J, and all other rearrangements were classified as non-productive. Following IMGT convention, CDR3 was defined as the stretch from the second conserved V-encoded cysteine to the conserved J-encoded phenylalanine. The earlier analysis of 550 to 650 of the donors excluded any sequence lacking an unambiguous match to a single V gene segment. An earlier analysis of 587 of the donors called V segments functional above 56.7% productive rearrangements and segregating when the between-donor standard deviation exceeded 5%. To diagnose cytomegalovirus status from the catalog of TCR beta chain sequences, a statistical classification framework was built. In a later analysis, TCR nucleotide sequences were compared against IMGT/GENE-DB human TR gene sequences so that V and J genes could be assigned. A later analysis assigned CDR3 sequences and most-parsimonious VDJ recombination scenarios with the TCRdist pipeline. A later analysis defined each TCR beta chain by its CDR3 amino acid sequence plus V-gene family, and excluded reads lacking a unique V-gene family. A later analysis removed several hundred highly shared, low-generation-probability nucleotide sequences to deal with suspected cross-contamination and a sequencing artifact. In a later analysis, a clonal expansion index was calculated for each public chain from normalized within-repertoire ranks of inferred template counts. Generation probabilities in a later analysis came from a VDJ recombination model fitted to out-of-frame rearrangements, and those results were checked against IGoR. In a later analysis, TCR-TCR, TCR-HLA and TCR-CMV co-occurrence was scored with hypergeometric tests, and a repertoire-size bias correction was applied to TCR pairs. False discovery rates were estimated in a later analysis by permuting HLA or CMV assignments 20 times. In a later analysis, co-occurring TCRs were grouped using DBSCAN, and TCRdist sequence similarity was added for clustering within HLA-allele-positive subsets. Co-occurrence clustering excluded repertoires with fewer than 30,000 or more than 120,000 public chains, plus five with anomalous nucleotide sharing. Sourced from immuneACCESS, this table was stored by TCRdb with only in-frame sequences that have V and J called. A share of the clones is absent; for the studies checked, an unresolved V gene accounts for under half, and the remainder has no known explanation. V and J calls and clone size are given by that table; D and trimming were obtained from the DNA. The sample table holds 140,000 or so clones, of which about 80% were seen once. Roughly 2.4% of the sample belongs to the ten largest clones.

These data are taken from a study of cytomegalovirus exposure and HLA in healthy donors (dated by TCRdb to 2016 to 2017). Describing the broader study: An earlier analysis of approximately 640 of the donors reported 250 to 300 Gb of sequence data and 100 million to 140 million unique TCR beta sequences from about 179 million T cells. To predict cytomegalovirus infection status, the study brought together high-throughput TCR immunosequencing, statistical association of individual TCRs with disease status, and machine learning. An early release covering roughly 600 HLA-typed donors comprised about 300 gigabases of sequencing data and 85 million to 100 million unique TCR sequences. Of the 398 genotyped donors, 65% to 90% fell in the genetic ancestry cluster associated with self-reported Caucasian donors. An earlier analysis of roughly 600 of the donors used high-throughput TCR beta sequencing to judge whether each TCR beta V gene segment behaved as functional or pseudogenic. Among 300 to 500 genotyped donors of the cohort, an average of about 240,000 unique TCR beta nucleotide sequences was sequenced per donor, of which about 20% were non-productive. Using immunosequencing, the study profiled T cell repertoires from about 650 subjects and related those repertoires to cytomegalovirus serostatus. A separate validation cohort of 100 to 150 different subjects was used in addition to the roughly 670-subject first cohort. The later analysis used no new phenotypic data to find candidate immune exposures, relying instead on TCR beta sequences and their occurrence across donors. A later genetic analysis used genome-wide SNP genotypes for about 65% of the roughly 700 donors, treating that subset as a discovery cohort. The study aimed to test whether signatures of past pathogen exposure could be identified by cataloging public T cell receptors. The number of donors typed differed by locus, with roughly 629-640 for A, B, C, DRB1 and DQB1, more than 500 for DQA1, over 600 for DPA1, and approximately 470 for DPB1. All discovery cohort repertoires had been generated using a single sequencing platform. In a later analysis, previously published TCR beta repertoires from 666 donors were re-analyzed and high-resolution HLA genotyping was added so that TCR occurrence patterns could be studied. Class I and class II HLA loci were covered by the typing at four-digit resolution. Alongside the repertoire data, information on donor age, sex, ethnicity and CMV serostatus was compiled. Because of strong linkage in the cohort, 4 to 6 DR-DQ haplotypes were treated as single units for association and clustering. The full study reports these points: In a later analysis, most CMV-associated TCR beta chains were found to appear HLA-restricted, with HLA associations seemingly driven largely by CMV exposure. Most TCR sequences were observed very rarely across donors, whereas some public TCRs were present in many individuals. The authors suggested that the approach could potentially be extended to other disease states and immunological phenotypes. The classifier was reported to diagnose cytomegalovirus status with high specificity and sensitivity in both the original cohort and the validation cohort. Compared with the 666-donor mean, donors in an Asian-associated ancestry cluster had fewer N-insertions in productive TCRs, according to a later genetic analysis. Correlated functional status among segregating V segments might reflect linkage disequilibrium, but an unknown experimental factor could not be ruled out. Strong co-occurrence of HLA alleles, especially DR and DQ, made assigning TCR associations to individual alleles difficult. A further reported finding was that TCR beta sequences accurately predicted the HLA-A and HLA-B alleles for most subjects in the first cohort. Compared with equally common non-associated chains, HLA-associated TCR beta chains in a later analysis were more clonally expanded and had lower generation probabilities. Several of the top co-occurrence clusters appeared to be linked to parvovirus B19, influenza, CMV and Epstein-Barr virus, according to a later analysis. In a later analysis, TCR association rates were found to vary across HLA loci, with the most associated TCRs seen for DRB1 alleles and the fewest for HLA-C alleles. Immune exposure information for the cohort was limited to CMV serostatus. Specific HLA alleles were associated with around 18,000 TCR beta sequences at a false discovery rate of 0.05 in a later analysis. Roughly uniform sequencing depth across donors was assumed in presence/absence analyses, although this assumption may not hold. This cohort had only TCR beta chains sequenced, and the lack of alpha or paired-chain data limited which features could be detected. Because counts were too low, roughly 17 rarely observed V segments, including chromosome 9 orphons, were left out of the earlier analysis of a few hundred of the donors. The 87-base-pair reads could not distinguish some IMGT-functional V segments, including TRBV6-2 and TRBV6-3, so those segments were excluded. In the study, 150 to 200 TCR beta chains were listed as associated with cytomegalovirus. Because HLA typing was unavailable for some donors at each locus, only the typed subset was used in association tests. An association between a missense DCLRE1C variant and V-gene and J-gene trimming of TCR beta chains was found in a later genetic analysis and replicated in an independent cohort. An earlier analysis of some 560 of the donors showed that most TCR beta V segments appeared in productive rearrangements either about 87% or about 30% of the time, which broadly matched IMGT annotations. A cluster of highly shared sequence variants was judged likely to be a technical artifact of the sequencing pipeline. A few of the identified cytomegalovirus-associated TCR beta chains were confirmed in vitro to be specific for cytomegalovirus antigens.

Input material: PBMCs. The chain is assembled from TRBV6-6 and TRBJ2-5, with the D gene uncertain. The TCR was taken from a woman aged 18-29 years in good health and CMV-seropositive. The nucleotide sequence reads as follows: TGTGCCAGCAGTTCCCACGGGTTGGGGACCCAGTACTTC. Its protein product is CASSSHGLGTQYF.